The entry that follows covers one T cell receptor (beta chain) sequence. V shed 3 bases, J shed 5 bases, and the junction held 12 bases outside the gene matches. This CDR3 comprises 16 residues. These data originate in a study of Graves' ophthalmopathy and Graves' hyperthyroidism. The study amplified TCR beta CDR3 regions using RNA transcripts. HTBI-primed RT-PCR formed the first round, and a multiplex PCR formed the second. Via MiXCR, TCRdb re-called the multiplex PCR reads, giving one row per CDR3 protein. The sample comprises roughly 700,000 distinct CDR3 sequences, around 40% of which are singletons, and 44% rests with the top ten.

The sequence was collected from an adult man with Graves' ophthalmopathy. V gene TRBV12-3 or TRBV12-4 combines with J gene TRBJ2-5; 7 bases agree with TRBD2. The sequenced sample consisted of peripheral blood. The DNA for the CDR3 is TGTGCCAGCAGTTTCAACTTCGGCTCCGGGGGGGAGACCCAGTACTTC. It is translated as CASSFNFGSGGETQYF.